The table lists the clone carrying this TCR beta chain with a few counts. This sample was taken from a study of human T cells and chemical hapten exposure. Authors' processing steps: Samples held a median of around 100,000 TCRs, range about 20,000–690,600. In TCRdb, the RACE reads were re-called with MiXCR into one record per CDR3 protein. The V and J calls reflect TCRdb's pipeline rather than the authors' work. The sample shows 180,000 or so distinct CDR3 sequences, roughly 14% of them seen only once. Time point here: patch test 1, 2 weeks after DPC sensitization. The treatment was: therapeutic diphenylcyclopropenone sensitization with weekly scalp DPC. Every donor had alopecia and was 18 to 70 years old; all were suitable for DPC. This CDR3 is built from 14 residues. V shed 8 bases, J shed 3 bases, and the junction held 5 bases outside the gene matches. Per the germline V gene, CDR1 is MDHEN and CDR2 is SYDVKM.

V and J are TRBV28 and TRBJ1-2; 11 bases line up with TRBD1. Source: whole blood, taken in connection with sensitization to the hapten diphenylcyclopropenone (DPC). This receptor was taken from a woman in her 30s with alopecia areata. Some clones in this sample may be carry-over from other donors' samples. The CDR3 nucleotides read TGTGCCAGCGGTTGGACAGGGGGCTACTATGGCTACACCTTC. Protein product: CASGWTGGYYGYTF.